This is a list of T cell receptor beta chains from one sample in a study of shared clonotypes between healthy human individuals. The assay was immunoSEQ multiplex PCR, and TCRdb's table has in-frame clones only and misses some. This table has 1.4 million to 1.5 million clones, 96% appearing once. The source material was naive CD4+ T cells sorted from blood. These receptor sequences come from a man aged 25 to 40 in good health. The CDR3 runs from the conserved cysteine through the conserved F or W. D genes are given only for firm matches. Size is omitted from some rows. Given values are once, few, many or a class for expanded clones.

>TRBV9|NA|NA|TRBJ1-2
TGTGCCAGCAGCGAGAGGACGTACCCCTTGGACTATGGCTACACCTTC
CASSERTYPLDYGYTF
>TRBV7-9|few|NA|TRBJ1-5
TGTGCCAGCAGCTTAGCACCGACAGGGCCCCAGCATTTT
CASSLAPTGPQHF
>TRBV6-5|NA|NA|TRBJ2-3
TGTGCCAGCACCTCCCCCGGGCCTGGGGGAGATACGCAGTATTTT
CASTSPGPGGDTQYF
>TRBV5-1|NA|TRBD1|TRBJ2-7
TGCGCCAGCAGCTTTGGGGACAGGGGCAACGAGCAGTACTTC
CASSFGDRGNEQYF
>TRBV28|NA|NA|TRBJ2-7
TGTGCCAGCAGTTTACCCGGTCAGCTCTACGAGCAGTACTTC
CASSLPGQLYEQYF
>TRBV19|NA|NA|TRBJ2-2
TGTGCCAGTAGTAAAGAGGGGACCGGGGAGCTGTTTTTT
CASSKEGTGELFF
>TRBV7-9|NA|NA|TRBJ2-7
TGTGCCAGCAGCTTAGTTGTTTGGGAGCAGTACTTC
CASSLVVWEQYF
>TRBV5-5|once|TRBD2|TRBJ2-2
TGTGCCAGCAGCTTGCGCCTAGCGGGAGATACGAACACCGGGGAGCTGTTTTTT
CASSLRLAGDTNTGELFF
>TRBV6-1|NA|NA|TRBJ1-2
TGTGCCAGCAGTGATGAGGGCGGACCTAACTATGGCTACACCTTC
CASSDEGGPNYGYTF
>TRBV6-1|NA|NA|TRBJ2-7
TGTGCCAGCAGTGACAGCTACGAGCAGTACTTC
CASSDSYEQYF
>TRBV13|NA|TRBD2|TRBJ2-7
TGTGCCAGCAGCTGGAGCCGAACCGGGACTAGCGGGAGTAGGTTCTCCTACGAGCAGTACTTC
CASSWSRTGTSGSRFSYEQYF
>TRBV7-8|NA|NA|TRBJ2-1
TGTGCCAGCAGCTTAGACAGAAACAATGAACAGTTCTTC
CASSLDRNNEQFF
>TRBV5-5|NA|TRBD2|TRBJ2-7
TGTGCCAGCATCCGATTCCCGGGACTAGCGGGAGGGTCCTCCGAGCAGTACTTC
CASIRFPGLAGGSSEQYF
>TRBV15|NA|NA|TRBJ1-2
TGTGCCACCAGCACCTACCTACCAGGGAGCGATGGCTACACCTTC
CATSTYLPGSDGYTF
>TRBV9|NA|TRBD2|TRBJ2-7
TGTGCCAGCAGCGTAGATGGCGGGAGGTCATACGAGCAGTACTTC
CASSVDGGRSYEQYF